This passage covers 24 T cell receptor beta chains from one sample sequenced in a study of blood T cell repertoires in COVID-19. The protocol was immunoSEQ multiplex PCR, while the TCRdb copy is restricted to in-frame clones and leaves out a portion. The data show about 44,000 clones, 80% to 90% seen once. Sequences were obtained from peripheral blood. Receptor source: a human donor in a cohort sampled during active COVID-19.

The chain links TRBV5-6 to TRBJ2-1, with 9 positions matching TRBD2. This CDR3 has 14 residues. The J segment lost 7 bases and the V segment lost 3 bases, leaving 5 bases of the junction unmatched. Germline V gives CDR1 SGHDT, CDR2 YYEEEE. The DNA of the CDR3 is TGTGCCAGCAGCTCCAGACTAGCGGCTAATGAGCAGTTCTTC. Translation gives CASSSRLAANEQFF.

The chain couples TRBV29-1 to TRBJ1-2, with 7 positions matching TRBD1. J was trimmed by 6 bases and V by 5 bases; bases with no gene match: 3. From germline, CDR1 is SQVTM and CDR2 ANQGSEA. The CDR3 length is 11 residues. In DNA, the CDR3 is TGCAGCGTTCCAGGGGGTCATGGCTACACCTTC. Translation gives CSVPGGHGYTF.

The chain combines TRBV3-1 (or the pseudogene TRBV3-2) with TRBJ2-1; 10 nucleotides align to TRBD2. The CDR3 totals 17 residues. Unmatched junction bases numbered 8, after V lost 0 bases and J lost 6 bases. Germline CDR1 and CDR2: LGHDT and YNNKEL (reference sequence). The CDR3 spells CASSQDRSGGASNEQFF. The DNA of the CDR3 is TGTGCCAGCAGCCAAGATCGGAGCGGGGGGGCATCCAATGAGCAGTTCTTC.

This clone has only a few counts. This CDR3 reads CASSRDRGSHGYTF. In nucleotides, the CDR3 is TGTGCCAGTAGCAGGGACAGGGGTTCGCATGGCTACACCTTC. This chain uses TRBV19 with TRBJ1-2; 10 bases line up with TRBD1. This CDR3 has 14 residues. Germline V gene data show CDR1 as LNHDA and CDR2 as SQIVND (reference sequence). V was pared by 6 bases and J by 6 bases, with 7 bases of the junction left unmatched.

The rearrangement uses TRBV5-1 and TRBJ1-2; D is uncertain. The CDR3 has 13 residues. Trimming left V 0 bases short and J 2 bases short, with 5 bases between. Germline-derived CDR1 and CDR2 are SGHRS and YFSETQ. The CDR3 region is CASSLDQNYGYTF. The CDR3 bases are TGCGCCAGCAGCTTGGACCAGAACTATGGCTACACCTTC.

V and J are TRBV2 and TRBJ1-6, with 9 positions matching TRBD1. The V and J ends lost 10 bases and 7 bases, in that order; junction bases with no gene match: 5. Per the germline V gene, CDR1 is SNHLY and CDR2 is FYNNEI. The CDR3 is 13 amino acids. CDR3 DNA: TGTGCCACCAAGGGGACAGGGAATTCACCCCTCCACTTT. Its translation: CATKGTGNSPLHF.

The chain recombines TRBV5-1 with TRBJ1-2, with 10 bases lining up with TRBD1. The CDR3 is 16 amino acids. Germline loops: CDR1 SGHRS, CDR2 YFSETQ. With 3 bases clipped from V and 4 bases from J, the junction kept 9 bases outside the gene matches. CDR3 sequence (DNA): TGCGCCAGCAGCTCCGCCGAGGGACAGGGGTTCTATGGCTACACCTTC. This translates into CASSSAEGQGFYGYTF. Based on the CDR3 plus reference TRBV5-1 and TRBJ1-2, the full variable domain is KAGVTQTPRYLIKTRGQQVTLSCSPISGHRSVSWYQQTPGQGLQFLFEYFSETQRNKGNFPGRFSGRQFSNSRSEMNVSTLELGDSALYLCASSSAEGQGFYGYTFGSGTRLTVV.

The chain combines TRBV20-1 with TRBJ2-3; the D is unclear. Trimming took off 7 bases at V and 4 bases at J, with 6 bases between the two ends. CDR1 is DFQATT and CDR2 is SNEGSKA in the germline V gene (reference sequence). The length of the CDR3 is 10 residues. CDR3 sequence (DNA): TGCAGTGGCTACCCAGATACGCAGTATTTT. It translates to CSGYPDTQYF.

Only one count was recorded for this clone. The chain couples TRBV5-4 to TRBJ2-1; weak D call: TRBD2 (6 bases). The germline gives CDR1 SGHNT, CDR2 YYREEE (reference sequence). V dropped 0 bases and J dropped 6 bases, with 22 bases sitting between them. This CDR3 region has 18 residues. CDR3 amino acids: CASSLVGRGPLGVNEQFF. In DNA form, the CDR3 reads TGTGCCAGCAGCTTGGTGGGGCGGGGCCCCCTCGGGGTCAATGAGCAGTTCTTC.

The chain recombines TRBV19 with TRBJ2-5; maybe TRBD2 (5 bases). Germline CDR1 is LNHDA and CDR2 is SQIVND (reference sequence). Trimming removed 0 bases from V and 5 bases from J, with 7 bases in between. There are 13 residues in the CDR3. The CDR3 nucleotides read TGTGCCAGTAGTATAGACAGAGGGGAGACCCAGTACTTC. The encoded protein is CASSIDRGETQYF.

The chain uses TRBV7-8 and TRBJ1-1; 11 bases line up with TRBD1. Germline-derived CDR1 and CDR2 are SGHVS and FQNEAQ. The CDR3 loop spans 14 amino acids. The J segment lost 6 bases and the V segment lost 5 bases, leaving 5 bases of the junction unmatched. DNA for the CDR3: TGTGCCAGCAGCGGACAGGGGGCTGGGGCTGAAGCTTTCTTT. Amino acids: CASSGQGAGAEAFF.

The chain couples TRBV19 to TRBJ1-2, with 8 bases identical to TRBD1. This CDR3 has 15 amino acids. Per the germline V gene, CDR1 is LNHDA and CDR2 is SQIVND (reference sequence). The V segment lost 4 bases and the J segment 3 bases; nucleotides outside the gene matches: 7. Here the CDR3 reads CASSTMTGVDYGYTF. In DNA, the CDR3 is TGTGCCAGTAGTACGATGACAGGGGTTGACTATGGCTACACCTTC. The whole variable domain, remainder taken from reference TRBV19 and TRBJ1-2, is DGGITQSPKYLFRKEGQNVTLSCEQNLNHDAMYWYRQDPGQGLRLIYYSQIVNDFQKGDIAEGYSVSREKKESFPLTVTSAQKNPTAFYLCASSTMTGVDYGYTFGSGTRLTVV.

This clone was counted a single time. The chain uses TRBV11-2 and TRBJ1-6; D is undetermined. Trimming pared 2 bases from V and 4 bases from J, leaving 6 bases between. The CDR3 runs to 14 residues. Germline CDR1 reads SGHAT; CDR2 reads FQNNGV. The chain's CDR3 is CASSLRGYNSPLHF. Written as DNA, the CDR3 is TGTGCCAGCAGCTTAAGAGGGTATAATTCACCCCTCCACTTT.

This clone occurred a few times. The gene calls are TRBV11-2 and TRBJ2-5; possibly TRBD2 for D (7 bases). CDR1 and CDR2 from the germline V gene are SGHAT and FQNNGV. V lost 3 bases to trimming and J lost 5 bases, with 10 bases between them. CDR3 length: 13 amino acids. The CDR3, as DNA: TGTGCCAGCAGCTTCGGGGGGCGGGAGACCCAGTACTTC. This translates into CASSFGGRETQYF.

This sequence joins TRBV27 and TRBJ1-2; weak D call: TRBD1 (6 bases). Between the trimmed V and J ends, which lost 3 bases and 7 bases, there was a span of 15 bases. This CDR3 comprises 14 residues. Germline V gene sequence: CDR1 MNHEY, CDR2 SMNVEV (reference sequence). CDR3 protein: CASSFGGGRGGYTF. CDR3 DNA sequence: TGTGCCAGCAGTTTTGGGGGGGGGCGAGGTGGCTACACCTTC.

The gene calls are TRBV28 and TRBJ2-7; perhaps TRBD1 as D (5 bases). The germline V gene encodes CDR1 MDHEN and CDR2 SYDVKM. This CDR3 region has 14 residues. Deletions cut 2 bases from V and 1 base from J, with 9 bases between. CDR3 sequence: CASSLSRVSYEQYV. The CDR3 DNA sequence: TGTGCCAGCAGTTTAAGCAGGGTGTCCTACGAGCAGTACGTC.

The rearrangement joins TRBV28 to TRBJ1-5; the match to TRBD1 covers 7 bases. Germline V CDR1 and CDR2: MDHEN, SYDVKM. The junction had 4 bases not matched to a gene; V was cut back by 6 bases and J by 5 bases. CDR3 length equals 13 residues. CDR3 sequence (DNA): TGTGCCAGCAGAACCACAGGGGATCAGCCCCAGCATTTT. The encoded protein is CASRTTGDQPQHF.

The chain is built from TRBV5-1 and TRBJ2-2, with D tentatively TRBD1 (6 bases). Germline CDR1 SGHRS, CDR2 YFSETQ. V was pared by 4 bases and J by 3 bases, with 13 bases between. This CDR3 spans 15 amino acids. This chain's CDR3 is CASSLRQDHTGELFF. The CDR3 DNA reads as TGCGCCAGCAGCCTCCGACAGGACCACACCGGGGAGCTGTTTTTT.

The chain combines TRBV28 with TRBJ2-1; 7 nucleotides match TRBD1. The V gene's germline CDR1 is MDHEN and CDR2 SYDVKM. CDR3 length: 13 amino acids. V gave up 6 bases and J gave up 4 bases; unmatched junction bases: 3. Here the CDR3 DNA reads TGTGCCAGCAGAGGGGACAGTTACAATGAGCAGTTCTTC. This codes for CASRGDSYNEQFF.

The gene calls are TRBV5-1 and TRBJ1-4; 8 bases line up with TRBD1. The CDR3 extends over 14 amino acids. Looked up from germline, CDR1 is SGHRS and CDR2 is YFSETQ. The J segment lost 5 bases and the V segment lost 4 bases, leaving 4 bases of the junction unmatched. The CDR3 bases are TGCGCCAGCAGCCGGACAGGGCGGAATGAAAAACTGTTTTTT. This gives the protein CASSRTGRNEKLFF.

The chain is built from TRBV7-8 and TRBJ2-1; 13 nucleotides agree with TRBD2. The CDR3 is 15 amino acids. V was pared by 0 bases and J by 9 bases, with 2 bases of the junction left unmatched. Germline V gene sequence: CDR1 SGHVS, CDR2 FQNEAQ. CDR3 sequence: CASSLALAGGSEQFF. The CDR3 DNA is TGTGCCAGCAGCTTAGCACTAGCGGGGGGGTCTGAGCAGTTCTTC.

The chain links TRBV5-6 to TRBJ1-1; D not certain. V lost 1 base, J lost 4 bases, and 8 bases lay in between. Germline V gives CDR1 SGHDT, CDR2 YYEEEE. The CDR3 loop spans 13 amino acids. As DNA, the CDR3 is TGTGCCAGCAGCTTGTTGGGAGGCACTGAAGCTTTCTTT. It translates to CASSLLGGTEAFF.

This chain uses TRBV4-3 with TRBJ1-1; a weak D match, TRBD1 (5 bases). CDR3 length: 15 residues. V lost 0 bases and J lost 5, with 13 bases in between. Per the germline V gene, CDR1 is LGHNA and CDR2 is YSLEER. The CDR3 loop is CASSQDRGTTTEAFF. CDR3 DNA: TGCGCCAGCAGCCAAGATCGTGGGACTACGACTGAAGCTTTCTTT.

The J gene is TRBJ1-2, the V gene TRBV4-1; perhaps TRBD1 as D (6 bases). The CDR3 consists of 13 residues. V was cut by 3 bases and J by 8 bases, with 13 bases left in between. Looked up from germline, CDR1 is MGHRA and CDR2 is YSYEKL. Here the CDR3 DNA reads TGCGCCAGCAGCCAGGCCCCAGGGGCCGGCTACACCTTC. As protein: CASSQAPGAGYTF.